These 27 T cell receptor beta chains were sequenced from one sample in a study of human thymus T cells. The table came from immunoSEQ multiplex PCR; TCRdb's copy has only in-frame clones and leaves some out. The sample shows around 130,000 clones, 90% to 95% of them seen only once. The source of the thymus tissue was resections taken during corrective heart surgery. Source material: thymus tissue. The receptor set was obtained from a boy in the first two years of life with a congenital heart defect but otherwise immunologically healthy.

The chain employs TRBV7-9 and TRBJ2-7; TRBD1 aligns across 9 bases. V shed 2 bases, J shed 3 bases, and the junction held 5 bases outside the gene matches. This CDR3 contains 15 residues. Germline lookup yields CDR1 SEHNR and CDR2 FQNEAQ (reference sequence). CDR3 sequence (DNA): TGTGCCAGCAGCTTAAAGGGACAGGGACTCTACGAGCAGTACTTC. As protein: CASSLKGQGLYEQYF. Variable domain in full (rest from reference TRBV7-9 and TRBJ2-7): DTGVSQNPRHKITKRGQNVTFRCDPISEHNRLYWYRQTLGQGPEFLTYFQNEAQLEKSRLLSDRFSAERPKGSFSTLEIQRTEQGDSAMYLCASSLKGQGLYEQYFGPGTRLTVT.

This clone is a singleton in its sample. CDR3 bases: TGTGCCAGCAGCTTATACGAGGACACACTGGCGGAGACCCAGTACTTC. This sequence encodes CASSLYEDTLAETQYF. This chain links TRBV7-6 with TRBJ2-5; TRBD1 is a possible D gene (5 bases). CDR3 length: 16 amino acids. CDR1 is SGHVS, CDR2 FNYEAQ, per germline. V was shortened by 2 bases and J by 5 bases, with 18 bases between the two germline ends. The full variable domain, completed using reference TRBV7-6 and TRBJ2-5, is GAGVSQSPRYKVTKRGQDVALRCDPISGHVSLYWYRQALGQGPEFLTYFNYEAQQDKSGLPNDRFSAERPEGSISTLTIQRTEQRDSAMYRCASSLYEDTLAETQYFGPGTRLLVL.

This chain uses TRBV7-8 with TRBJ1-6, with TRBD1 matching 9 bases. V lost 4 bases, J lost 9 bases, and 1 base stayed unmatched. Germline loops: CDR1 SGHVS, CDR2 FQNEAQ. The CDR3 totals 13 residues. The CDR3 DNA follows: TGTGCCAGCAGCTACAGGGGGCGTTCACCCCTCCACTTT. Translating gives CASSYRGRSPLHF.

The CDR3 coding sequence is TGTGCCAGCAGCCAACTCGTCTCTAGGAATGAGCAGTTCTTC. As protein: CASSQLVSRNEQFF. This chain joins TRBV5-6 and TRBJ2-1; D not resolved. Between the trimmed V and J ends, which lost 4 bases and 7 bases, there was a span of 15 bases. CDR1 and CDR2 (germline): SGHDT, YYEEEE. This CDR3 is built from 14 residues.

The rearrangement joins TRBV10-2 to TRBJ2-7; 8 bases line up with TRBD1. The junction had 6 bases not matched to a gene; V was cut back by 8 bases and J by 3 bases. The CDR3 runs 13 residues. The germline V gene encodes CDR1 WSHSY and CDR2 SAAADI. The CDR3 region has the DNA TGCGCCAGCCCGGACAGGGTTTTCTACGAGCAGTACTTC. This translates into CASPDRVFYEQYF.

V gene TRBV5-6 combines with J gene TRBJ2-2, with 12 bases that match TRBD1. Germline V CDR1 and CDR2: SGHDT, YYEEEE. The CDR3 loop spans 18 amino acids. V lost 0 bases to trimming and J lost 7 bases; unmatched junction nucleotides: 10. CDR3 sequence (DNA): TGTGCCAGCAGCTTGGACCCGGGACAGGGGGCGAAGGACGGGGAGCTGTTTTTT. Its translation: CASSLDPGQGAKDGELFF.

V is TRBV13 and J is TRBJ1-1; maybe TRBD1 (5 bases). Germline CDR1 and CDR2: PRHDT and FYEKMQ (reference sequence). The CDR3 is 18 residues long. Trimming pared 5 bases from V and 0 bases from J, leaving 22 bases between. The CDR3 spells CASSPGLQGDGVNTEAFF. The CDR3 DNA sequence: TGTGCCAGCAGCCCGGGCCTCCAGGGCGATGGGGTGAACACTGAAGCTTTCTTT.

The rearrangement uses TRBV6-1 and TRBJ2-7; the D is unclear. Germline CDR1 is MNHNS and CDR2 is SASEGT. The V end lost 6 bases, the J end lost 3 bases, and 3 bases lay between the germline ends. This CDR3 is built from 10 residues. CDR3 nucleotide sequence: TGTGCCAGCAGGGGCTACGAGCAGTACTTC. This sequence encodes CASRGYEQYF.

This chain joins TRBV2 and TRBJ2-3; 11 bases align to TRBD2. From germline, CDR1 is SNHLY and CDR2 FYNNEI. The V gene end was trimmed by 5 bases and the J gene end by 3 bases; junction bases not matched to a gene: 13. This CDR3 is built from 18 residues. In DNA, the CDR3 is TGTGCCAGCAGTTCGACTAGCGGGGTAGGAGGTGGTACAGATACGCAGTATTTT. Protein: CASSSTSGVGGGTDTQYF.

CDR3 coding DNA: TGTGCCAGCAGTGAAGACTCGGGGGGGCCAACTAATGAAAAACTGTTTTTT. Translation: CASSEDSGGPTNEKLFF. The chain joins TRBV6-1 to TRBJ1-4, with D maybe TRBD1 (6 bases). V lost 1 base, J lost 0 bases, and 12 bases lay in between. The CDR3 loop spans 17 amino acids. Germline-derived CDR1 and CDR2 are MNHNS and SASEGT.

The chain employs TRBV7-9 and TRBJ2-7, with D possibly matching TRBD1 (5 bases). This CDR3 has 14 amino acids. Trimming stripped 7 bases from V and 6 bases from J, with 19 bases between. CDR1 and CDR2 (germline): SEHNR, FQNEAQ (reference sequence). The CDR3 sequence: CASTGQTPLGEQYF. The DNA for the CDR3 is TGTGCCAGCACTGGACAAACTCCTTTGGGCGAGCAGTACTTC.

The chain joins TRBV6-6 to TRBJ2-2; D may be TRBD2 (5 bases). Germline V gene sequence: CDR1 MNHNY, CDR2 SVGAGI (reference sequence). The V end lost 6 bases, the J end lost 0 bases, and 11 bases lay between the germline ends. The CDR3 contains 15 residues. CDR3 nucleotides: TGTGCCAGCAGAAGGGTCGGGACGAACACCGGGGAGCTGTTTTTT. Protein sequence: CASRRVGTNTGELFF.

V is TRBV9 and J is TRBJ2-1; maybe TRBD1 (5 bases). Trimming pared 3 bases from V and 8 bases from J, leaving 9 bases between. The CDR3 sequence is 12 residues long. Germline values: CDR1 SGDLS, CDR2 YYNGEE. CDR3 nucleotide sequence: TGTGCCAGCAGCGCCACAGGCTATGAGCAGTTCTTC. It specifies CASSATGYEQFF.

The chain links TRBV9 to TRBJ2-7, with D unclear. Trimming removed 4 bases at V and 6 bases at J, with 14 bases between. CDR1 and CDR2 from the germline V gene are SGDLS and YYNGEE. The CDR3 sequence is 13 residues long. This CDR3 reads CASSPRPGREQYF. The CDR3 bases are TGTGCCAGCAGCCCCCGCCCCGGGCGCGAGCAGTACTTC.

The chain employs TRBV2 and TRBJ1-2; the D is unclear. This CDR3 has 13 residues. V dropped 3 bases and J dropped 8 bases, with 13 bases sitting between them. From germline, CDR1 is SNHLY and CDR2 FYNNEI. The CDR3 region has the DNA TGTGCCAGCAGTGATGACCGTCCGTGGGGCTACACCTTC. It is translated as CASSDDRPWGYTF.

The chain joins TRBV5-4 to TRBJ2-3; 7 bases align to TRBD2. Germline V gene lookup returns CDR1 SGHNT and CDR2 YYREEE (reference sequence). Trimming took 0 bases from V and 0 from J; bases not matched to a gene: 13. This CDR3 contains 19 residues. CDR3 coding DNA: TGTGCCAGCAGCTTGGTGGCTAGCGGACGCTACAATAGCACAGATACGCAGTATTTT. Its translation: CASSLVASGRYNSTDTQYF.

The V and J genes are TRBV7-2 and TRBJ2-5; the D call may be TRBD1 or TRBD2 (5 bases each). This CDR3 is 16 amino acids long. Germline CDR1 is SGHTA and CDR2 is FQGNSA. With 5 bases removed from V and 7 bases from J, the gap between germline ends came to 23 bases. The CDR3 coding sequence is TGTGCCAGCAGCCCAACACCGTATCGGGACCGATTGACCCAGTACTTC. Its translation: CASSPTPYRDRLTQYF.

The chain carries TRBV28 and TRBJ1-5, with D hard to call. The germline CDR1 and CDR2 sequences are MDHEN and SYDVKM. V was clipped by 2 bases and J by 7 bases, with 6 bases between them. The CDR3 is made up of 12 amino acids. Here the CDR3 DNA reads TGTGCCAGCAGTTTAAGGGTACAGCCCCAGCATTTT. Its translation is CASSLRVQPQHF.

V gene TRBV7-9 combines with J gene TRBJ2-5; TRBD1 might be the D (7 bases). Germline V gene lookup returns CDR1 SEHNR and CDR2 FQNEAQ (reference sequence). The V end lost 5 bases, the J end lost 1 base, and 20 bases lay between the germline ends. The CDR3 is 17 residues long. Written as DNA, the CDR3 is TGTGCCAGCAGCCAAGCGCCGCGGGACAGACCCCAAGAGACCCAGTACTTC. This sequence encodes CASSQAPRDRPQETQYF.

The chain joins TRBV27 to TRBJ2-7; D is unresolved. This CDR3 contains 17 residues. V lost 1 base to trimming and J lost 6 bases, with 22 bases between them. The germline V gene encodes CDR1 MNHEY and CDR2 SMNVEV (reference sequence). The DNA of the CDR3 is TGTGCCAGCAGTTTATGGTTCTCTACTATCTCTCCGCCCGAGCAGTACTTC. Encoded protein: CASSLWFSTISPPEQYF.

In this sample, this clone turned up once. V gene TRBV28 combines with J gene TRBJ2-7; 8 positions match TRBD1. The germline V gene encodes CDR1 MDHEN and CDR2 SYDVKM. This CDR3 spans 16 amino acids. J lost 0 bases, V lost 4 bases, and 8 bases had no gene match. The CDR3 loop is CASSSDRDPHSYEQYF. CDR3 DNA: TGTGCCAGCAGTTCGGACAGGGACCCCCACTCCTACGAGCAGTACTTC.

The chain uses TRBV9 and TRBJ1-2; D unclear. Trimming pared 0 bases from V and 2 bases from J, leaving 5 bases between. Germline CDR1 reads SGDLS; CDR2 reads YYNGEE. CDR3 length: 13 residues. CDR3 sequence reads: CASSVEQNYGYTF. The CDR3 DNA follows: TGTGCCAGCAGCGTAGAACAGAACTATGGCTACACCTTC.

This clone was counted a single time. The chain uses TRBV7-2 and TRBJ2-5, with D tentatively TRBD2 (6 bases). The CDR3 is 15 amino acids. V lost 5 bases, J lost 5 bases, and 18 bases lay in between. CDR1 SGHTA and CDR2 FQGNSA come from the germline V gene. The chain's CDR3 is CASSPTSDFRETQYF. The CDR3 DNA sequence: TGTGCCAGCAGCCCGACTAGTGACTTCCGGGAGACCCAGTACTTC.

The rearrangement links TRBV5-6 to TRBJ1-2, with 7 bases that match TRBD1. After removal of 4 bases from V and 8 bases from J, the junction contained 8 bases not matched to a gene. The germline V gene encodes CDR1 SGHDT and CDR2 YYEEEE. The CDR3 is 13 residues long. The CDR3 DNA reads TGTGCCAGCAGCGCGGGACAGCCGGGAGGCTACACCTTC. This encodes CASSAGQPGGYTF. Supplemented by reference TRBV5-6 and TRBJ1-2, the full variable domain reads DAGVTQSPTHLIKTRGQQVTLRCSPKSGHDTVSWYQQALGQGPQFIFQYYEEEERQRGNFPDRFSGHQFPNYSSELNVNALLLGDSALYLCASSAGQPGGYTFGSGTRLTVV.

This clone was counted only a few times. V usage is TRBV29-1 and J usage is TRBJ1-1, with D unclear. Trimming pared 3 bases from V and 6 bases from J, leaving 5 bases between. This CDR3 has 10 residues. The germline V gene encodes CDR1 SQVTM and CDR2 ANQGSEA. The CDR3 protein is CSVEGSEAFF. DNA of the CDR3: TGCAGCGTTGAGGGATCTGAAGCTTTCTTT.

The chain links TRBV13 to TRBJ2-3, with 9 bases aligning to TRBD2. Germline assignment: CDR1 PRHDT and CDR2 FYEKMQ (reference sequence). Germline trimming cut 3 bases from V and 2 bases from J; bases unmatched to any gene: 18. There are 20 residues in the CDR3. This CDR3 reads CASSFPRGFAGGPNTDTQYF. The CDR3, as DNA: TGTGCCAGCAGCTTCCCTAGAGGATTTGCGGGGGGGCCTAACACAGATACGCAGTATTTT.

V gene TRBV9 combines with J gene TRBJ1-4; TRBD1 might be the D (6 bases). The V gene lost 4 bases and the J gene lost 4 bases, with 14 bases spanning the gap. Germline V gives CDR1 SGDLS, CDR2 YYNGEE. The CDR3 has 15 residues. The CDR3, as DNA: TGTGCCAGCAGCACGGGACAAGAGCGTAATGAAAAACTGTTTTTT. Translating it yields CASSTGQERNEKLFF.